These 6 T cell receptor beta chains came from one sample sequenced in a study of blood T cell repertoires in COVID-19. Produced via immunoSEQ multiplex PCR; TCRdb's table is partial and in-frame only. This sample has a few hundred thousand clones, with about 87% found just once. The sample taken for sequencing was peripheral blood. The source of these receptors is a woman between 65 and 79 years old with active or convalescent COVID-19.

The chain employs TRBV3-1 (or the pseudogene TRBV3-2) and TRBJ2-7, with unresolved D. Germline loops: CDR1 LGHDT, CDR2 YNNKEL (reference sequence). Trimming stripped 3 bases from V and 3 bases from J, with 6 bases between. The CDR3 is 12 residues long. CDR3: CASSHSVYEQYF. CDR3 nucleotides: TGTGCCAGCAGCCATTCGGTCTACGAGCAGTACTTC.

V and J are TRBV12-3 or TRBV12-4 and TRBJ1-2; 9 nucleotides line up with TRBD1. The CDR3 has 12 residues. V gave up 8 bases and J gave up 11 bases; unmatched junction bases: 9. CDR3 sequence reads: CASLDRGRHYTF. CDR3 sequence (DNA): TGTGCCAGCCTGGACAGGGGCCGACATTACACCTTC.

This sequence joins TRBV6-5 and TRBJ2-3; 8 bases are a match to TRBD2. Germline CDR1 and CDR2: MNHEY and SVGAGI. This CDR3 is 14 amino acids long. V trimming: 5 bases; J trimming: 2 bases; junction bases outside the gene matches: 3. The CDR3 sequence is CASSRAGVTDTQYF. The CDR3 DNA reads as TGTGCCAGCAGTAGAGCGGGGGTCACAGATACGCAGTATTTT.

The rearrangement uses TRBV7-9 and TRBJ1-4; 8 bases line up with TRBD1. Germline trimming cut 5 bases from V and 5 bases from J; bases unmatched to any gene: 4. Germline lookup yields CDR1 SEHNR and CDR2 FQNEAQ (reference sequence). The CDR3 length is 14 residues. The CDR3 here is CASSPTGANEKLFF. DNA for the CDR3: TGTGCCAGCAGCCCGACAGGGGCCAATGAAAAACTGTTTTTT.

The CDR3 region is CASSFDSTYQPQHF. The DNA for the CDR3 is TGTGCCAGCAGCTTTGACAGTACCTATCAGCCCCAGCATTTT. The J gene is TRBJ1-5, the V gene TRBV7-9; D possibly corresponds to TRBD1 (5 bases). The CDR3 runs to 14 residues. V lost 3 bases and J lost 5, with 11 bases in between. Germline CDR1 and CDR2: SEHNR and FQNEAQ (reference sequence).

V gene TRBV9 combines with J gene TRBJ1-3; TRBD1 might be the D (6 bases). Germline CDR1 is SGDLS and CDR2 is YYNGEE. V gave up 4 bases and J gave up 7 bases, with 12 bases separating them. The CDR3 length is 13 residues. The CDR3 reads CASSQGRQNTIYF. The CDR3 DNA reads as TGTGCCAGCAGCCAGGGGAGACAGAACACCATATATTTT.